Presented here are 28 T cell receptor beta chains from one specimen sequenced in a study of molecular identifiers for immune sequencing clone quantification. MiXCR was run by TCRdb on the PCR reads, yielding one entry per CDR3 protein. The sample records under 350,000 distinct CDR3 sequences, about 22% being singletons. Source material: naive CD8+ T cells from blood, with Jurkat cell RNA spiked in. Subset indicated: FACS-sorted CD8+CD4-CCR7+CD45RA+ naive T cells. These receptor sequences come from a human donor in good health. Some libraries in this study had Jurkat cell RNA spiked in.

This clonotype was seen a few times. This rearrangement joins TRBV7-9 to TRBJ1-1; TRBD1 might be the D (5 bases). The CDR3 sequence is 14 residues long. V lost 7 bases and J 6 bases, leaving 18 bases between the germline ends. CDR1 is SEHNR and CDR2 is FQNEAQ in the germline V gene (reference sequence). The CDR3 coding sequence is TGTGCCAGCAACCCCGAAGACAGCCACCCTGAAGCTTTCTTT. Translating it yields CASNPEDSHPEAFF. Complete variable domain (other parts from reference TRBV7-9 and TRBJ1-1): DTGVSQNPRHKITKRGQNVTFRCDPISEHNRLYWYRQTLGQGPEFLTYFQNEAQLEKSRLLSDRFSAERPKGSFSTLEIQRTEQGDSAMYLCASNPEDSHPEAFFGQGTRLTVV.

This chain connects TRBV25-1 to TRBJ2-3; D may match TRBD1 or TRBD2 (5 bases each). Germline V lookup: CDR1 MGHDK, CDR2 SYGVNS. The CDR3 spans 15 residues. With 6 bases removed from V and 0 bases from J, the gap between germline ends came to 13 bases. The CDR3 spells CASRAGTDSTDTQYF. The CDR3 DNA sequence: TGTGCCAGCAGGGCCGGGACGGACAGCACAGATACGCAGTATTTT.

This clonotype was counted a single time. A much more abundant neighbour one base away suggests this may be a read error. The conserved final phenylalanine or tryptophan is absent from the CDR3, which likely points to a read error. The genes are TRBV28 and TRBJ2-3; D unclear. CDR1 and CDR2 from the germline V gene are MDHEN and SYDVKM. The CDR3 has 15 residues. Between the trimmed V and J ends, which lost 3 bases and 1 base, there was a span of 11 bases. DNA of the CDR3: TGTGCCAGCAGTTTCTACCTCCGCGGCACAGATACGCAGTATTCT. This encodes CASSFYLRGTDTQYS.

V usage is TRBV7-9 and J usage is TRBJ1-5, with D unclear. The CDR3 has 14 residues. Germline loops: CDR1 SEHNR, CDR2 FQNEAQ (reference sequence). Trimming stripped 4 bases from V and 7 bases from J, with 14 bases between. The CDR3 reads CASSSLGKEQPQHF. The CDR3 DNA reads as TGTGCCAGCAGCTCGTTGGGGAAAGAGCAGCCCCAGCATTTT. Together with reference TRBV7-9 and TRBJ1-5, the CDR3 gives the full variable domain: DTGVSQNPRHKITKRGQNVTFRCDPISEHNRLYWYRQTLGQGPEFLTYFQNEAQLEKSRLLSDRFSAERPKGSFSTLEIQRTEQGDSAMYLCASSSLGKEQPQHFGDGTRLSIL.

This clonotype was counted many times. The rearrangement links TRBV6-5 to TRBJ1-1; maybe TRBD1 (5 bases). Germline V gene data show CDR1 as MNHEY and CDR2 as SVGAGI. Trimming removed 5 bases from V and 1 base from J, with 8 bases in between. The CDR3 is 13 amino acids. Here the CDR3 reads CASSRGTNTEAFF. CDR3 nucleotides: TGTGCCAGCAGTCGGGGGACGAACACTGAAGCTTTCTTT.

This clonotype has just a few counts. The rearrangement links TRBV5-1 to TRBJ2-5, with a possible D match to TRBD1 (5 bases). V was trimmed by 1 base and J by 2 bases, leaving 15 bases between them. Germline CDR1 reads SGHRS; CDR2 reads YFSETQ. CDR3 size: 16 residues. In nucleotides, the CDR3 is TGCGCCAGCAGCTTGTCCCTATTGGACACACAAGAGACCCAGTACTTC. Residues: CASSLSLLDTQETQYF.

The rearrangement uses TRBV9 and TRBJ2-3; 8 bases map to TRBD2. From germline, CDR1 is SGDLS and CDR2 YYNGEE. The CDR3 is 16 residues long. Unmatched junction bases numbered 5, after V lost 0 bases and J lost 2 bases. This CDR3 reads CASSVDLAGITDTQYF. The CDR3 region has the DNA TGTGCCAGCAGCGTAGACCTAGCGGGTATCACAGATACGCAGTATTTT.

The chain joins TRBV27 to TRBJ2-7; D uncertain. The CDR3 length is 13 residues. Trimming stripped 4 bases from V and 0 bases from J, with 7 bases between. Germline V lookup: CDR1 MNHEY, CDR2 SMNVEV (reference sequence). CDR3: CASSYATSYEQYF. The CDR3 DNA reads as TGTGCCAGCAGTTACGCGACCTCCTACGAGCAGTACTTC.

In its sample, this clonotype was seen many times. This chain links TRBV7-8 with TRBJ2-3; 8 bases map to TRBD2. Per the germline V gene, CDR1 is SGHVS and CDR2 is FQNEAQ. The CDR3 contains 16 residues. With V trimmed by 3 bases and J by 2 bases, 7 bases remained unmatched. Here the CDR3 reads CASSFASLAVTDTQYF. Written as DNA, the CDR3 is TGTGCCAGCAGCTTCGCTTCACTAGCGGTCACAGATACGCAGTATTTT.

This clonotype was detected many times. The V and J genes are TRBV9 and TRBJ2-4, with D possibly matching TRBD2 (6 bases). V was trimmed by 6 bases and J by 9 bases, leaving 19 bases between them. The CDR3 has 14 amino acids. The germline gives CDR1 SGDLS, CDR2 YYNGEE. The CDR3 reads CASNEEGPGGIQYF. CDR3 coding DNA: TGTGCCAGCAACGAGGAGGGGCCGGGCGGCATTCAGTACTTC.

The chain employs TRBV4-3 and TRBJ2-7; 8 bases agree with TRBD2. The trim removed 1 base at V and 6 bases at J, leaving 5 bases unmatched. This CDR3 region has 14 residues. Germline V CDR1 and CDR2: LGHNA, YSLEER. The CDR3 reads CASSQGTGGPEQYF. The CDR3, as DNA: TGCGCCAGCAGCCAAGGAACGGGAGGGCCCGAGCAGTACTTC.

The table lists this clonotype with a few counts. Relative to the germline gene, one junction end is altered; a read error may explain this. The chain uses TRBV29-1 and TRBJ2-2; weak D call: TRBD2 (6 bases). CDR1 and CDR2 (germline): SQVTM, ANQGSEA. This CDR3 contains 14 residues. The CDR3 DNA sequence: TGCAGCGCCCACCGTCGGCGGACGGCCGGGGGGCTGTTTTTT. It encodes CSAHRRRTAGGLFF.

Turning to this clonotype: One end of the junction is discordant with germline, which a read error may explain. The chain couples TRBV6-1 to TRBJ2-7, with D possibly matching TRBD2 (6 bases). The germline gives CDR1 MNHNS, CDR2 SASEGT. This CDR3 has 10 residues. The CDR3 DNA reads as TGTGCCAGCCGCGGGACGTCGGTTTGGTTC. This gives the protein CASRGTSVWF.

This clonotype was found a few times. This chain links TRBV28 with TRBJ2-1; a weak D match, TRBD2 (5 bases). CDR3 length: 14 residues. The V end lost 1 base, the J end lost 8 bases, and 12 bases lay between the germline ends. Germline V lookup: CDR1 MDHEN, CDR2 SYDVKM. The CDR3 here is CASSLSSTGDEQFF. The CDR3 DNA follows: TGTGCCAGCAGTTTATCCTCAACCGGGGATGAGCAGTTCTTC.

This clonotype showed up many times. The chain links TRBV7-6 to TRBJ2-5; D is unresolved. Trimming took 1 base from V and 5 from J, leaving 8 bases between them. The CDR3 runs 13 residues. CDR1 is SGHVS and CDR2 is FNYEAQ in the germline V gene. The CDR3 protein is CASSLGSLETQYF. The CDR3 DNA follows: TGTGCCAGCAGCTTAGGGTCGCTGGAGACCCAGTACTTC.

The chain carries TRBV9 and TRBJ1-1; 8 bases are a match to TRBD1. The ends lost 0 bases at V and 2 bases at J; junction bases unmatched: 12. CDR3 size: 18 residues. Germline lookup yields CDR1 SGDLS and CDR2 YYNGEE. CDR3 nucleotides: TGTGCCAGCAGCGTAGGCCCAGGGGGCGCCTCTGCTAACACTGAAGCTTTCTTT. Translated, it gives CASSVGPGGASANTEAFF.

The V gene is TRBV7-2, the J gene TRBJ2-7; tentatively, D is TRBD1 or TRBD2 (5 bases each). Trimming removed 5 bases at V and 7 bases at J, with 30 bases between. Germline loops: CDR1 SGHTA, CDR2 FQGNSA. CDR3 length: 18 amino acids. DNA of the CDR3: TGTGCCAGCAGCCCACCCTCTTGGGGCGCGGGTACTACCACGGAGCAGTACTTC. As protein: CASSPPSWGAGTTTEQYF. Looking up the rest from reference TRBV7-2 and TRBJ2-7 gives the full variable domain: GAGVSQSPSNKVTEKGKDVELRCDPISGHTALYWYRQSLGQGLEFLIYFQGNSAPDKSGLPSDRFSAERTGGSVSTLTIQRTQQEDSAVYLCASSPPSWGAGTTTEQYFGPGTRLTVT.

This clonotype was found a few times. The chain is built from TRBV20-1 and TRBJ2-5; D remains ambiguous. Germline values: CDR1 DFQATT, CDR2 SNEGSKA (reference sequence). This CDR3 has 12 residues. V gave up 1 base and J gave up 4 bases, with 7 bases separating them. This chain's CDR3 is CSARGRRETQYF. CDR3 DNA: TGCAGTGCTAGAGGCCGGAGAGAGACCCAGTACTTC.

This clonotype has only a few counts. The chain carries TRBV12-3 or TRBV12-4 and TRBJ2-7; weak D call: TRBD2 (6 bases). V dropped 5 bases and J dropped 4 bases, with 12 bases sitting between them. The CDR3 spans 13 residues. The CDR3 protein is CASSPGLKYEQYF. In DNA form, the CDR3 reads TGTGCCAGCAGTCCAGGACTAAAATACGAGCAGTACTTC.

This sequence joins TRBV4-1 and TRBJ2-2, with a tentative D call TRBD2 (6 bases). V was trimmed by 4 bases and J by 6 bases, leaving 12 bases between them. There are 14 residues in the CDR3. CDR1 and CDR2 (germline): MGHRA, YSYEKL. CDR3 loop: CASSPGWGAGELFF. The CDR3, as DNA: TGCGCCAGCAGCCCGGGTTGGGGGGCCGGGGAGCTGTTTTTT.

This clonotype was counted between two and nine times. Here the CDR3 reads CSASSGADTQYF. Written as DNA, the CDR3 is TGCAGTGCTAGTTCCGGCGCAGATACGCAGTATTTT. The chain links TRBV20-1 to TRBJ2-3; no reliable D call. The CDR3 length is 12 residues. Germline CDR1 and CDR2: DFQATT and SNEGSKA (reference sequence). Between the trimmed V and J ends, which lost 3 bases and 4 bases, there was a span of 8 bases.

Remarks on this clonotype: This sequence may be a read error, since a much larger clone differs from it by one base. The chain couples TRBV29-1 to TRBJ2-3; D remains unclear. Germline CDR1 and CDR2: SQVTM and ANQGSEA. The CDR3 loop spans 12 amino acids. In DNA, the CDR3 is TGCAGCGTTATATTGCCCACAGATACGCGGTATTTT. This translates into CSVILPTDTRYF.

The chain carries TRBV11-2 and TRBJ2-1; 10 bases agree with TRBD2. The CDR3 has 15 amino acids. Germline V CDR1 and CDR2: SGHAT, FQNNGV. J lost 6 bases, V lost 3 bases, and 5 bases had no gene match. CDR3 region: CASSLLAGAGNEQFF. CDR3 sequence (DNA): TGTGCCAGCAGCTTGCTAGCGGGAGCTGGCAATGAGCAGTTCTTC.

This clonotype has only one observation. This may stem from a read error, because a much larger clone lies one nucleotide away. The rearrangement links TRBV28 to TRBJ2-5, with 7 bases identical to TRBD2. This CDR3 is built from 14 residues. CDR1 and CDR2 (germline): MDHEN, SYDVKM. Trimming at V came to 2 bases and at J to 5 bases, leaving 5 bases not matched to a gene. CDR3 protein: CASSLTGGMETQYF. The DNA of the CDR3 is TGTGCCAGCAGTTTAACCGGGGGGATGGAGACCCAGTACTTC.

As regards this clonotype: This may be a read error, as it is one base from a much larger clone. V gene TRBV6-6 combines with J gene TRBJ1-1, with 10 positions matching TRBD1. V shed 5 bases and J 1 base; nucleotides not matched to a gene: 13. The CDR3 runs 18 residues. Germline lookup yields CDR1 MNHNY and CDR2 SVGAGI (reference sequence). The CDR3: CASSRLRDRGWGNTEAFF. The CDR3 nucleotides are TGTGCCAGCAGTCGACTCCGGGACAGGGGATGGGGGAACACTGAAGCTTTCTTT.

The genes are TRBV4-3 and TRBJ1-1; D is perhaps TRBD1 (5 bases). The CDR3 extends over 14 amino acids. Trimming pared 2 bases from V and 5 bases from J, leaving 12 bases between. In germline, CDR1 is LGHNA, CDR2 YSLEER. In DNA form, the CDR3 reads TGCGCCAGCAGCCAATCGGTGGGGGGAACTGAAGCTTTCTTT. Translation gives CASSQSVGGTEAFF.

Regarding this clonotype: Its ends do not fully match the called genes, so a read error is possible. V usage is TRBV7-2 and J usage is TRBJ2-7; no definite D call. The CDR3 covers 15 residues. Germline CDR1 reads SGHTA; CDR2 reads FQGNSA. The CDR3 bases are TGTGCCGGCAGCCCCAGTTTTCATTTGGATTACGAGCAGTACTTC. As protein: CAGSPSFHLDYEQYF.

This clonotype came up many times. The CDR3 DNA is TGCGCCAGCAGCCCAGGGGGCTCTGGGGCCAACGTCCTGACTTTC. As protein: CASSPGGSGANVLTF. The chain uses TRBV4-1 and TRBJ2-6; 7 bases fit TRBD1. The V segment lost 4 bases and the J segment 0 bases; nucleotides outside the gene matches: 0. This CDR3 has 15 residues. Germline V gene lookup returns CDR1 MGHRA and CDR2 YSYEKL.